These 24 T cell receptor beta chains were sequenced from one sample in a study of cytomegalovirus exposure and HLA in healthy donors. The data were produced by immunoSEQ multiplex PCR, yet TCRdb's version contains in-frame clones alone and is incomplete. The table shows some 260,000 clones, with roughly 90% occurring only once. Sequenced sample: PBMCs. These receptor sequences come from a young man in good health and CMV-seropositive.

The gene calls are TRBV29-1 and TRBJ2-7; D remains ambiguous. Germline V lookup: CDR1 SQVTM, CDR2 ANQGSEA. The CDR3 is 10 amino acids. V lost 4 bases, J lost 3 bases, and 4 bases lay in between. The CDR3: CSVADYEQYF. The CDR3 bases are TGCAGCGTTGCAGACTACGAGCAGTACTTC.

This clone was picked up a small number of times. V gene TRBV30 combines with J gene TRBJ1-2, with D possibly TRBD1 on 5 matching bases. V was trimmed by 4 bases and J by 7 bases, leaving 10 bases between them. This CDR3 is 11 amino acids long. The germline CDR1 and CDR2 sequences are GTSNPN and SVGIG (reference sequence). The CDR3 bases are TGTGCCTGGACGGAGGGGTTTGGCTACACCTTC. Translation gives CAWTEGFGYTF.

This clone has only one observation. CDR3: CASSWGDSRNIQYF. The CDR3 DNA reads TGCGCCAGCAGCTGGGGGGACAGTAGAAACATTCAGTACTTC. V is TRBV5-1 and J is TRBJ2-4, with D perhaps matching TRBD1 (7 bases). The CDR3 runs to 14 residues. Germline values: CDR1 SGHRS, CDR2 YFSETQ. Trimming took off 3 bases at V and 6 bases at J, with 13 bases between the two ends.

Concerning this clone itself: The germline gene is not matched at one end of the junction; a read error may be the cause. The chain joins TRBV6-4 to TRBJ2-1, with D possibly called TRBD1 or TRBD2 (6 bases each). Germline V lookup: CDR1 MRHNA, CDR2 SNTAGT. The CDR3 is 16 amino acids. In DNA form, the CDR3 reads TGTGCCAGCAGTGTCCAAGGGGGGCCTTCCTACGATGAGCAGTTCTTC. Its translation: CASSVQGGPSYDEQFF.

V gene TRBV13 combines with J gene TRBJ2-1; 11 nucleotides line up with TRBD2. The junction had 5 bases not matched to a gene; V was cut back by 1 base and J by 9 bases. Germline assignment: CDR1 PRHDT and CDR2 FYEKMQ (reference sequence). The CDR3 covers 15 residues. CDR3 protein: CASSLAASGRSEQFF. The CDR3 coding sequence is TGTGCCAGCAGCTTAGCCGCTAGCGGGAGGAGTGAGCAGTTCTTC.

The rearrangement links TRBV5-1 to TRBJ1-2; D remains ambiguous. CDR3 length: 14 amino acids. Germline CDR1 SGHRS, CDR2 YFSETQ. Deletions cut 0 bases from V and 1 base from J, with 7 bases between. CDR3 in amino acids: CASSLGGVNYGYTF. The CDR3 region has the DNA TGCGCCAGCAGCTTGGGAGGAGTTAACTATGGCTACACCTTC.

The rearrangement links TRBV6-5 to TRBJ2-7; TRBD2 might be the D (5 bases). The CDR3 contains 15 residues. V shed 1 base and J shed 5 bases, with 15 bases lying between them. Germline V gives CDR1 MNHEY, CDR2 SVGAGI. The CDR3 bases are TGTGCCAGCAGTTACTGGTTTGAGGGTAGCCACGAGCAGTACTTC. Translation gives CASSYWFEGSHEQYF.

The chain's CDR3 is CSAAEGIPYEQYF. The CDR3 bases are TGCAGCGCCGCTGAGGGGATCCCCTACGAGCAGTACTTC. V is TRBV29-1 and J is TRBJ2-7; either TRBD1 or TRBD2 may fit D (5 bases each). The V gene lost 7 bases and the J gene lost 2 bases, with 15 bases spanning the gap. The CDR3 covers 13 residues. Germline V gene data show CDR1 as SQVTM and CDR2 as ANQGSEA.

There are a few counts of this clone. The rearrangement joins TRBV30 to TRBJ2-5; D unresolved. V was shortened by 2 bases and J by 5 bases, with 6 bases between the two germline ends. The CDR3 extends over 11 amino acids. CDR1 and CDR2 (germline): GTSNPN, SVGIG (reference sequence). CDR3 bases: TGTGCCTGGAGTATTGCCGAGACCCAGTACTTC. This encodes CAWSIAETQYF.

This sequence joins TRBV23-1 and TRBJ2-3; perhaps D is TRBD1 or TRBD2 (5 bases each). Being an ORF, TRBV23-1 has a function that is uncertain. V shed 6 bases and J shed 6 bases, with 16 bases lying between them. There are 14 residues in the CDR3. CDR3 amino acids: CASSLLTGPDTQYF. In DNA, the CDR3 is TGCGCCAGCAGCCTTTTGACGGGGCCGGATACGCAGTATTTT.

The count of this clone is one. The chain combines TRBV28 with TRBJ2-7, with TRBD1 identical over 8 bases. Looked up from germline, CDR1 is MDHEN and CDR2 is SYDVKM. The J segment lost 5 bases and the V segment lost 6 bases, leaving 15 bases of the junction unmatched. The CDR3 consists of 16 residues. As DNA, the CDR3 is TGTGCCAGCAGCACCCAAACAGGGGGGACGAGCCACGAGCAGTACTTC. Protein product: CASSTQTGGTSHEQYF.

The rearrangement links TRBV28 to TRBJ1-1, with a weak D call TRBD1 (5 bases). Germline CDR1 reads MDHEN; CDR2 reads SYDVKM. The length of the CDR3 is 13 residues. Between the trimmed V and J ends, which lost 7 bases and 4 bases, there was a span of 13 bases. In DNA form, the CDR3 reads TGTGCCAGCACGGTCCAGGGACGCACTGAAGCTTTCTTT. It is translated as CASTVQGRTEAFF. The whole variable domain, remainder taken from reference TRBV28 and TRBJ1-1, is DVKVTQSSRYLVKRTGEKVFLECVQDMDHENMFWYRQDPGLGLRLIYFSYDVKMKEKGDIPEGYSVSREKKERFSLILESASTNQTSMYLCASTVQGRTEAFFGQGTRLTVV.

The CDR3 bases are TGCAGCGTTAAGGGGAGGTACACTGAAGCTTTCTTT. Protein: CSVKGRYTEAFF. This rearrangement joins TRBV29-1 to TRBJ1-1, with a tentative D call TRBD1 (5 bases). Trimming removed 5 bases at V and 3 bases at J, with 10 bases between. This CDR3 is 12 amino acids long. Germline V lookup: CDR1 SQVTM, CDR2 ANQGSEA.

The CDR3 spells CASSYGRDEVFF. The CDR3 nucleotides read TGTGCCAGCAGTTACGGTAGGGACGAGGTTTTCTTT. The chain has TRBV6-6 and TRBJ1-1, with TRBD1 as a possible D gene (5 bases). The germline V gene has CDR1 MNHNY and CDR2 SVGAGI (reference sequence). The CDR3 has 12 residues. V lost 2 bases, J lost 13 bases, and 14 bases lay in between.

The gene calls are TRBV28 and TRBJ2-7; TRBD1 is a possible D gene (5 bases). The CDR3 runs to 14 residues. Between the trimmed V and J ends, which lost 2 bases and 0 bases, there was a span of 8 bases. CDR1 and CDR2 (germline): MDHEN, SYDVKM. CDR3 nucleotide sequence: TGTGCCAGCAGTTTACTAGGGGTCTCCTACGAGCAGTACTTC. Translated, it gives CASSLLGVSYEQYF.

The chain couples TRBV25-1 to TRBJ1-5; D not resolved. CDR3 length: 14 residues. The V gene lost 1 base and the J gene lost 1 base, with 5 bases spanning the gap. The germline CDR1 and CDR2 sequences are MGHDK and SYGVNS. CDR3 nucleotides: TGTGCCAGCAGTGAATTTGGAAGCAATCAGCCCCAGCATTTT. Translation: CASSEFGSNQPQHF.

In this sample, this clone turned up once. The chain uses TRBV6-5 and TRBJ2-7; 9 bases fit TRBD1. Germline-derived CDR1 and CDR2 are MNHEY and SVGAGI. Trimming took 5 bases from V and 6 from J; bases not matched to a gene: 5. This CDR3 region has 13 residues. CDR3 residues: CASSLGQGREQYF. CDR3 in DNA: TGTGCCAGCAGTCTTGGACAGGGGCGCGAGCAGTACTTC.

This clone was found once. The J gene is TRBJ2-1, the V gene TRBV28, with 9 bases that match TRBD1. Unmatched junction bases numbered 10, after V lost 5 bases and J lost 5 bases. CDR1 and CDR2 (germline): MDHEN, SYDVKM. This CDR3 is built from 16 residues. In nucleotides, the CDR3 is TGTGCCAGCAGTGCAACCGGGACAGGGTTCCACAATGAGCAGTTCTTC. Encoded protein: CASSATGTGFHNEQFF.

The chain recombines TRBV6-4 with TRBJ1-5; no firm D call. CDR1 and CDR2 from the germline V gene are MRHNA and SNTAGT. The length of the CDR3 is 15 residues. V was trimmed by 0 bases and J by 5 bases, leaving 11 bases between them. The DNA of the CDR3 is TGTGCCAGCAGTGACTCTACAGCCAGCCATCAGCCCCAGCATTTT. The encoded protein is CASSDSTASHQPQHF.

The chain has TRBV20-1 and TRBJ2-7; TRBD2 matches 7 bases. CDR1 and CDR2 from the germline V gene are DFQATT and SNEGSKA (reference sequence). The CDR3 is 11 amino acids. The V and J ends lost 3 bases and 7 bases, in that order; junction bases with no gene match: 3. This CDR3 reads CSASGRTEQYF. The CDR3 nucleotides are TGCAGTGCTAGCGGGAGGACTGAGCAGTACTTC.

V gene TRBV7-8 combines with J gene TRBJ1-1, with a possible D match to TRBD1 (5 bases). This CDR3 spans 14 amino acids. The ends were cut back, 5 bases at V and 0 bases at J, with 10 bases in the middle. Germline assignment: CDR1 SGHVS and CDR2 FQNEAQ. The CDR3 sequence is CASSGGLLNTEAFF. For the CDR3, the DNA is TGTGCCAGCAGCGGGGGTCTTTTGAACACTGAAGCTTTCTTT.

The chain employs TRBV7-2 and TRBJ2-7; D possibly corresponds to TRBD2 (7 bases). The CDR3 loop spans 16 amino acids. The germline gives CDR1 SGHTA, CDR2 FQGNSA. V lost 1 base and J 0 bases, leaving 13 bases between the germline ends. The DNA for the CDR3 is TGTGCCAGCAGCTTAGTAGCGAGGGGGGGCTCCTACGAGCAGTACTTC. Translated, it gives CASSLVARGGSYEQYF.

V and J are TRBV2 and TRBJ2-5; 7 nucleotides agree with TRBD1. Germline values: CDR1 SNHLY, CDR2 FYNNEI. J gave up 0 bases and V 5 bases, and 6 bases lay outside the gene matches. The CDR3 extends over 15 amino acids. The CDR3 is CASSSDREYQETQYF. DNA of the CDR3: TGTGCCAGCAGTTCCGACAGGGAGTACCAAGAGACCCAGTACTTC.

The chain has TRBV5-1 and TRBJ2-2; no definite D call. This CDR3 is 17 amino acids long. The germline V and J ends were trimmed by 0 bases and 1 base, with 13 bases remaining between them. The germline gives CDR1 SGHRS, CDR2 YFSETQ. The CDR3 protein is CASSLALSLVNTGELFF. CDR3 DNA sequence: TGCGCCAGCAGCTTGGCCCTGAGTTTGGTGAACACCGGGGAGCTGTTTTTT. The full variable domain, rest sourced from reference TRBV5-1 and TRBJ2-2, is KAGVTQTPRYLIKTRGQQVTLSCSPISGHRSVSWYQQTPGQGLQFLFEYFSETQRNKGNFPGRFSGRQFSNSRSEMNVSTLELGDSALYLCASSLALSLVNTGELFFGEGSRLTVL.